This T cell receptor beta chain was obtained from a study of cytomegalovirus exposure and HLA in healthy donors. Researchers ran the PCR with 60 Vbeta and 13 Jbeta primers. The assay was immunoSEQ multiplex PCR, and TCRdb's table has in-frame clones only and misses some. The sample consists of over 90,000 clones, about 69% of them appearing once. Unmatched junction bases numbered 0, after V lost 1 base and J lost 1 base. The CDR3 length is 15 residues. Germline CDR1 is SGHAT and CDR2 is FQNNGV. Study observations and caveats: Available immune exposure information was restricted to CMV serostatus only. The analysis excluded some indistinguishable V segments, including TRBV6-2 and TRBV6-3. HLA restriction was apparent for most CMV-associated TCR beta chains in a later analysis.

A remark on this clone: Its cognate antigen is unknown.

This receptor was identified in a human donor in good health. Sequenced: PBMCs. This rearrangement joins TRBV11-2 to TRBJ2-2; 7 nucleotides match TRBD2. DNA of the CDR3: TGTGCCAGCAGCTTAGCGGGAGGGAACACCGGGGAGCTGTTTTTT. Protein product: CASSLAGGNTGELFF. Together with reference TRBV11-2 and TRBJ2-2, the CDR3 gives the full variable domain: EAGVAQSPRYKIIEKRQSVAFWCNPISGHATLYWYQQILGQGPKLLIQFQNNGVVDDSQLPKDRFSAERLKGVDSTLKIQPAKLEDSAVYLCASSLAGGNTGELFFGEGSRLTVL.